This T cell receptor (beta chain) was profiled in a study of breast tumors, draining lymph nodes, adjacent tissues. Study observations and caveats: The lymph node origin of tumor T cells was framed as consistent with a hypothesis, not demonstrated. Tumor TCR diversity was below lymph nodes but above nontumor tissue.

Samples came from axillary lymph nodes draining the breast cancer. V dropped 1 base and J dropped 1; count of bases not matched to a gene: 8. This CDR3 contains 16 residues. Germline lookup yields CDR1 GTSNPN and CDR2 SVGIG (reference sequence). In this sample, this clonotype turned up many times. The target antigen is unknown. MiXCR was run by TCRdb on the multiplex PCR reads, yielding one entry per CDR3 protein. The table shows around 130,000 distinct CDR3 sequences, with over 20% occurring only once. The sequenced sample consisted of axillary lymph node tissue. The genes are TRBV30 and TRBJ2-5; the match to TRBD2 covers 8 bases. This receptor was obtained from a female donor with breast cancer. Some clones in this sample may be carry-over from other donors' samples. CDR3: CAWSEPGLVTQETQYF. CDR3 DNA sequence: TGTGCCTGGAGTGAACCGGGACTAGTAACCCAAGAGACCCAGTACTTC.